This T cell receptor beta chain was captured in a study of control samples from healthy donors and cancer patients. Method: immunoSEQ multiplex PCR; TCRdb's copy keeps in-frame clones and lacks some. The sample includes tens of thousands of clones, around 93% seen only once; the top ten take approximately 0.95%. The CDR3 loop spans 15 amino acids. The ends were cut back, 1 base at V and 0 bases at J, with 10 bases in the middle. CDR1 and CDR2 from the germline V gene are MNHNS and SASEGT. V and J are TRBV6-1 and TRBJ2-7; possibly TRBD1 for D (5 bases). Sample: PBMCs. This receptor was taken from a man between 25 and 39 years old with colorectal cancer. The CDR3 loop reads CASSEGQGSSYEQYF. The CDR3 DNA is TGTGCCAGCAGTGAAGGGCAGGGTAGCTCCTACGAGCAGTACTTC.